The entry below describes one T cell receptor beta chain. Its antigen has not been determined. Base qualities are not provided; no much larger clone lies one nucleotide away. This entry belongs to a study of Ad26.COV2.S vaccination and SARS-CoV-2 variants (dated by TCRdb to the early 2020s). Study-wide context: Donors in the vaccine arm were drawn from COV1001, a phase I-IIa trial of Ad26.COV2.S in healthy adults that was multicentre, randomized, double-blind and placebo-controlled. Investigators remained blinded to trial group allocation during experiments and outcome assessment. Ad26.COV2.S was administered intramuscularly at 5 x 10^10 or 1 x 10^11 viral particles, either as a single shot or as two shots given 56 days apart. Trial participants were randomized into five groups of five, in which low-dose or high-dose Ad26.COV2.S was given once or twice, or placebo was given on both occasions. The TCR-sequenced set comprised approximately 32 samples: around 20 Ad26.COV2.S vaccine recipients, 5 placebo recipients and 8 SARS-CoV-2 convalescent individuals. Sequencing of the TCRbeta repertoire served to evaluate the specificity and breadth of SARS-CoV-2-reactive T cell receptors following Ad26.COV2.S vaccination.

The immunoSEQ Assay was used to sequence TCRbeta CDR3 regions. After extraction, genomic DNA underwent amplification by bias-controlled multiplex PCR, followed by high-throughput sequencing. The study's processing was this. To quantify the absolute abundance of each unique TCRbeta CDR3 region, sequences were collapsed and filtered. T cell fraction was estimated by normalizing TCRbeta template counts to usable DNA, with usable DNA measured through amplification of reference genes found in all nucleated cells. Repertoire TCRs were annotated as SARS-CoV-2-specific by exact matching of V gene, CDR3 amino acid sequence and J gene to a known reactive TCR set. The reference SARS-CoV-2 TCR set came from MIRA and was filtered for enrichment in COVID-19-positive ImmuneCODE repertoires, removing public or cross-reactive TCRs. Using the MIRA antigens, annotated TCRs were further analysed by specific ORF or by position within an ORF. Breadth was defined as annotated unique rearrangements over total unique productive rearrangements; depth was the summed frequency of those rearrangements. Group comparisons of TCR breadth used two-sided Wilcoxon rank-sum tests. TCRdb retrieved this table from immuneACCESS and kept in-frame rearrangements only. Not all clones are present; in checked studies, unresolved V genes account for under half, and no reason is known for the remainder. D and trimming come from the DNA, and the V and J calls and clone size come from that table. This sample comprises under 550,000 clones, approximately 92% of them detected only once. The leading ten clones occupy 9% to 15% of the sample.

Overall study outcomes, separate from this receptor: The authors noted that total T cell responses may have been underestimated by the TCR breadth and depth analyses. Compared with placebo recipients, Ad26.COV2.S recipients showed higher spike-specific TCR breadth (P = 0.0014). Non-spike TCR breadth was comparable between vaccine and placebo recipients, consistent with the vaccine containing only spike. Comparing responses between vaccine doses or regimens was not something the study was powered to do. Substantial breadth of spike-specific CD8+ and CD4+ T cell responses was reported after vaccination.

The treatment or condition label of this sample denotes: roughly 18 received Ad26.COV2.S at low or high dose, single or two shots; about 5 received placebo; per-sample allocation not given. Repertoires of vaccine and placebo recipients were sequenced from samples collected on day 63 after the first injection. Between 29 July and 7 August 2020, Cohort 1b enrolled some 25 adults aged 18-55 years at one site in Boston, USA. Ad26.COV2.S was a replication-incompetent adenovirus type 26 vector expressing a prefusion-stabilized SARS-CoV-2 spike protein from the original Wuhan strain. V is reduced by 5 bases and J by 2 bases, leaving a spacing of 16 bases between them. The cysteine opens and the phenylalanine closes a CDR3 of 15 amino acids. Only the CDR3 part of the read is kept: 45 bases, read in frame from the first base. The germline V gene gives CDR1 as MDHEN and CDR2 as SYDVKM.

The clonotype originates from a person between 18 and 59 years old who received the Ad26.COV2.S COVID-19 vaccine or a placebo. This chain joins TRBV28 to TRBJ2-7; no D gene call is confident. The sequenced sample was peripheral blood, obtained in a trial of Ad26.COV2.S vaccine versus placebo. The CDR3 is CASSLPTVITYEQYF. The sequence in DNA is TGTGCCAGCAGTCTCCCCACAGTGATTACCTACGAGCAGTACTTC.